Given below is one TCR beta chain in context. The antigen remains undetermined. The sample is drawn from a study of T cells in Graves' hyperthyroidism and ophthalmopathy. Patients between 18 and 65 years old had hyperthyroidism, newly diagnosed and lasting under 2 months. Findings of the study overall: The majority of expanded thyroid clonotypes above 0.001 also appeared in blood. The authors' 13 V-J model separated ophthalmopathy from stable hyperthyroidism. Ophthalmopathy got predicted by the model a median around 6.6 months before its onset.

The investigators amplified TCR beta CDR3 regions from RNA transcripts. Carried out on the TCR CDR3, a first-round RT-PCR used the HTBI primer set. Via MiXCR, TCRdb re-called the multiplex PCR reads, giving one row per CDR3 protein. The sample contains about 420,000 distinct CDR3 sequences, roughly 14% of which appear only once. The CDR3 has 15 residues. Germline V lookup: CDR1 DFQATT, CDR2 SNEGSKA (reference sequence). V lost 1 base and J 2 bases, leaving 12 bases between the germline ends. The chain links TRBV20-1 to TRBJ1-5; D gene ambiguous. Specimen: blood. This TCR came from a young woman with Graves' hyperthyroidism. The CDR3 DNA is TGCAGTGCTAGAGTTGTAGCGGGAGGCAATCAGCCCCAGCATTTT. Encoded protein: CSARVVAGGNQPQHF.